This T cell receptor (beta chain) originates from a study of shared clonotypes between healthy human individuals (dated by TCRdb to 2020 to 2021). Turning to the overall study: A couple of women and three men aged 18 to 49 years were included in the cohort. Per donor, three plates each were used for CD4 naive and CD4 memory, two for CD8 naive, and one for CD8 memory. To estimate repertoire size and how much clonotype sharing occurs between individuals, the study deeply sequenced the blood TCR repertoires of five healthy adults. Each donor's leukapheresis produced roughly between roughly 0.85 and 10 billion PBMCs. To increase sequencing depth and limit assay-specific biases, TCR repertoire library preparation and sequencing were carried out by different laboratories using diverse techniques. General findings and caveats noted by the study authors: Pairwise subsampling led to the expectation that sequencing depth would affect the degree of clonotype sharing among donors. Estimated clonotype richness was generally larger for naive than for memory subsets. Only blood was sampled, and tissue TCR repertoires likely differ from those in blood. Even with the large sequencing depth, rarefaction of the sorted-subset datasets indicated that sequencing was incomplete. Because the study included a small number of donors, the genetic and exposure-history diversity represented was limited. About 4.5% of naive CD4, 3.5% of naive CD8, about 2.5% of memory CD4, and 0.4% of memory CD8 clonotypes were shared across a few donors. Clonotypes shared by all four sorted-subset donors showed higher generation probabilities than non-shared clonotypes.

The donors were healthy, HIV-negative adults with no recently reported acute infections or vaccinations. Every donor was a Caucasian adult residing in Nashville, Tennessee, USA. CD4+ T cells were enriched through magnetic negative selection, after which naive cells were positively selected on CD45RA and the remaining negative fraction served as the memory subset. Blood was collected by leukapheresis, and PBMCs were isolated by Ficoll-Histopaque density gradient centrifugation and then cryopreserved in liquid nitrogen vapor phase. Analytical flow cytometry was used to check the purity and quantity of every magnetically sorted T cell population. From each sorted fraction, genomic DNA was isolated and quantified by UV absorbance on a Nanodrop 2000c. The CDR3 spans 15 residues, from the cysteine through the phenylalanine. The entry retains the CDR3 DNA only, 45 bases that are in frame from base 1. The germline V gene gives CDR1 as SGHTA and CDR2 as FQGNSA. Trimming takes 1 base off V and 3 bases off J; junction bases not matched to a gene: 2.

Using the deep immunoSEQ assay, TCR CDR3 regions were amplified from genomic DNA by multiplex PCR. For each cell subset, the extracted genomic DNA was distributed evenly across all wells of several immunoSEQ 96-well plates, and each plate served as one replicate. For sorted subsets, around 200 ng genomic DNA, equal to 30,000 to 35,000 T cell genomes, was loaded into each replicate PCR. Purified libraries were measured with a Qubit 3.0 fluorometer, size-checked on a Bioanalyzer 2100, and measured again with the KAPA Library Quantification kit. Every immunoSEQ 96-well plate was sequenced on a dedicated single-read 150-cycle Illumina NextSeq 550 flow cell. In the original analysis: The immunoSEQ output contained only junctional sequences without quality scores, so filtering could not match that applied to full-length reads. To assign V/J genes and CDR3, sequences were annotated against IMGT germline references using PyIR, a Python wrapper for IgBLAST v1.9. Any read was removed if the V/J assignment was weak (E-value above 1e-6), the CDR3 was missing, or the read contained stop codons, out-of-frame junctions, or ambiguous translated residues. V3J clonotypes were defined by identical inferred V gene, J gene, and CDR3 amino acid sequence. Percentage overlap between repertoires was calculated by dividing the number of shared unique clonotypes by the size of the smaller repertoire. Repertoire richness was assessed with RTK rarefaction, the Chao1 estimator, and Recon v2.1 estimates of unobserved clonotypes. Generation probabilities for all TCRbeta clonotypes obtained by the gDNA method from a handful of donors were computed using OLGA. This immuneACCESS table, as held by TCRdb, lists in-frame sequences with V and J called but not all clones. Of the missing ones, under half trace to an unresolved V gene in checked studies; the others have no known cause. V and J calls and clone size are those listed in that table; D and trimming were worked out from the DNA. This sample is represented by about 2.4 million clones; approximately 93% of them were singletons. In total, the top ten clones hold 0.36% of the sample.

On this clone: The antigen this receptor binds is unknown. No much larger clone exists at a distance of one base, and base qualities are not known. Other nucleotide sequences in the sample specify the same CDR3.

Sequenced material: naive CD4+ T cells from PBMCs. In light of the paper, this sample's cell subset or site label describes: CD45RA+ positively selected. This receptor was obtained from a man younger than 35 in good health. Some clones in this sample may be carry-over from other donors' samples. The rearrangement joined TRBV7-2 to TRBJ2-3; 9 central bases correspond to TRBD1. The sequenced DNA is TGTGCCAGCAGCTTAGGGGGACAGGGAACAGATACGCAGTATTTT. This is translated as CASSLGGQGTDTQYF.